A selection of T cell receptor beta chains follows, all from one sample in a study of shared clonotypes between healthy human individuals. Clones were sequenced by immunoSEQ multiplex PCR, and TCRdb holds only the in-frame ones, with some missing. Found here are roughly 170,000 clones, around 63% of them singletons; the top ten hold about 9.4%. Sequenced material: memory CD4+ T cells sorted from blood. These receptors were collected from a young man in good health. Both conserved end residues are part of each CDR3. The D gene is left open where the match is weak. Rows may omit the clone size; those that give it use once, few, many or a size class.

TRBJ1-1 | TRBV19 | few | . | TGTGCCAGTAGTAAGCAGGGTCCCACTGAAGCTTTCTTT | CASSKQGPTEAFF
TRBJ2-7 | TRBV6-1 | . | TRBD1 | TGTGCCAGCAGTGAACAACAGGGGTACGAGCAGTACTTC | CASSEQQGYEQYF
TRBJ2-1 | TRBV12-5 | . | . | TGTGCTAGTGGTTGGACTGACTCTCCATCGTTCTTC | CASGWTDSPSFF
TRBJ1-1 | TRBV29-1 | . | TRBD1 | TGCAGCGCCAGACGGACAGGGGACACTGAAGCTTTCTTT | CSARRTGDTEAFF
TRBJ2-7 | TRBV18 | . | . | TGTGCCAGCTCACCACCTCGTTTGGGTGGAGAGCAGTACTTC | CASSPPRLGGEQYF
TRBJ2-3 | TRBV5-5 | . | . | TGTGCCAGCAGCTTCTCCGCCGAACAGGCAGATACGCAGTATTTT | CASSFSAEQADTQYF
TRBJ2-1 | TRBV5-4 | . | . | TGTGCCAGCAGCTTCAGAGGTGTACAGCGGGACAGCTCCTACAATGAGCAGTTCTTC | CASSFRGVQRDSSYNEQFF
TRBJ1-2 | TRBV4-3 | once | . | TGCGCCAGCAGCCAAGATCCCAGGAACTATGGCTACACCTTC | CASSQDPRNYGYTF
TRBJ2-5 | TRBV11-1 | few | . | TGTGCCAGCAGCCCGGGTGTCGGGTCCCAGTACTTC | CASSPGVGSQYF
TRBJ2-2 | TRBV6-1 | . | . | TGTGCCAGCACGAGGGACACCCCTGGCACCGGGGAGCTGTTTTTT | CASTRDTPGTGELFF
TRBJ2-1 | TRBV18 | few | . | TGTGCCAGCTCACCACCTTCTAATCACAATGAGCAGTTCTTC | CASSPPSNHNEQFF
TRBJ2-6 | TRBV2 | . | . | TGTGCCAGCAGGCTTTTTACTGGGGCCAACGTCCTGACTTTC | CASRLFTGANVLTF
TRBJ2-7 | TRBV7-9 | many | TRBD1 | TGTGCCAGCAGCCCGGGACAGGCCGACGAGCAGTACTTC | CASSPGQADEQYF
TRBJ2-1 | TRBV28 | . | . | TGTGCCAGCAGTTTCCCCGGGACTCGATACAATGAGCAGTTCTTC | CASSFPGTRYNEQFF
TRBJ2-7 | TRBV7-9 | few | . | TGTGCCAGCAGCTTAGCCCCCGCGACGGGTTGGGACGAGCAGTACTTC | CASSLAPATGWDEQYF
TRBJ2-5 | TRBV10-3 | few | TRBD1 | TGTGCCATCACCAGCGACAGGGTCAGAGGAGAGACCCAGTACTTC | CAITSDRVRGETQYF
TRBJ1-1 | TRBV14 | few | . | TGTGCCAGCAGCCAAGTAGACGGGACTGAAGCTTTCTTT | CASSQVDGTEAFF
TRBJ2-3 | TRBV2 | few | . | TGTGCCAGCAGTATGGCCTTCACAGATACGCAGTATTTT | CASSMAFTDTQYF
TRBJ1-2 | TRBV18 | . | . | TGTGCCAGCTCACCGAGTAGCCCCGCCTATGGCTACACCTTC | CASSPSSPAYGYTF
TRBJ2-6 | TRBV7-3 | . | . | TGTGCCAGCAGCCGCTATCATGCAGGCACCAACGTCCTGACTTTC | CASSRYHAGTNVLTF
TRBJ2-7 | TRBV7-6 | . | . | TGTGCCAGCAGCTTAGCGGCGGACACCGCCTACGAGCAGTACTTC | CASSLAADTAYEQYF
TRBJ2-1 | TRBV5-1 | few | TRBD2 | TGCGCCAGCAGCGGAAGACTAGCGGGAGGGGGTAGCTCCTACAATGAGCAGTTCTTC | CASSGRLAGGGSSYNEQFF
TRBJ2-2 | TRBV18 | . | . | TGTGCCAGCTCACCGGGGCGAGGCGGGGAGCTGTTTTTT | CASSPGRGGELFF